The present T cell receptor beta chain was sequenced within a study of Tregs in tolerant kidney transplant recipients. Study-level findings and limits: No direct test of biological reproducibility was done here. Findings come from small patient numbers and require larger validation.

Only a few counts were recorded for this clone. Its target is unknown. CD4+CD25+CD127- Tregs, CD4+CD25- non-Tregs, CD4 and CD8 cells were sorted. TCRdb's table, derived via immunoSEQ multiplex PCR, lists solely in-frame clones and lacks some. The sample lists 120,000 or so clones; around 94% were seen once. Input material: CD4+ T cells from blood. This receptor was obtained from a human donor in good health.

CDR3 residues: CASSPSGGANYGYTF. The CDR3 DNA sequence: TGTGCCAGCAGCCCGAGCGGGGGCGCCAACTATGGCTACACCTTC. V and J are TRBV4-2 and TRBJ1-2; tentative D call: TRBD1 (6 bases). Trimming left V 4 bases short and J 2 bases short, with 14 bases between. From germline, CDR1 is LGHNA and CDR2 YNFKEQ. The CDR3 is made up of 15 amino acids.